The 9 T cell receptor beta chains below all came from one sample that was sequenced in a study of cytomegalovirus exposure and HLA in healthy donors. Both 60 Vbeta primers and 13 Jbeta primers went into the PCR. Only in-frame clones appear in the TCRdb table, and some are missing; sequencing was by immunoSEQ multiplex PCR. This table lists over 200,000 clones. Sequencing was carried out using PBMCs. These receptors were taken from a woman in her thirties in good health and CMV-seropositive.

V and J are TRBV18 and TRBJ1-5, with 8 bases fitting TRBD1. CDR3 length: 18 amino acids. The V segment lost 6 bases and the J segment 1 base; nucleotides outside the gene matches: 14. CDR1 is KGHSH, CDR2 LQKENI, per germline. The CDR3 bases are TGTGCCAGCTCCCCATTGAGGACAGGGATGGACAGCAATCAGCCCCAGCATTTT. Amino acid sequence: CASSPLRTGMDSNQPQHF.

In DNA, the CDR3 is TGTGCCAGCAGTGAAGGCAGGGAGGGTCAGCCCCAGCATTTT. Translation: CASSEGREGQPQHF. V is TRBV2 and J is TRBJ1-5; D may be TRBD1 (5 bases). Trimming took off 1 base at V and 6 bases at J, with 10 bases between the two ends. CDR3 length: 14 amino acids. Germline loops: CDR1 SNHLY, CDR2 FYNNEI.

The chain employs TRBV2 and TRBJ2-7; 8 nucleotides agree with TRBD1. J lost 2 bases, V lost 4 bases, and 13 bases had no gene match. The CDR3 consists of 17 residues. The germline gives CDR1 SNHLY, CDR2 FYNNEI. The CDR3 coding sequence is TGTGCCAGCAGTGTAACCCTGGACAGGGTTAGAGCCTACGAGCAGTACTTC. Translation gives CASSVTLDRVRAYEQYF.

About this clone: The sample has other DNA sequences that encode this CDR3 too. CDR3 loop: CASSPRDREKLFF. The CDR3 bases are TGTGCCAGTAGTCCCCGGGACAGAGAAAAACTGTTTTTT. V usage is TRBV19 and J usage is TRBJ1-4; 7 bases align to TRBD1. The CDR3 covers 13 residues. J lost 8 bases, V lost 5 bases, and 5 bases had no gene match. The germline gives CDR1 LNHDA, CDR2 SQIVND (reference sequence).

V usage is TRBV10-3 and J usage is TRBJ1-1; weak D call: TRBD1 (6 bases). CDR3 size: 14 residues. Germline CDR1 reads ENHRY; CDR2 reads SYGVKD. The V end was cut by 4 bases, the J end by 5 bases, with 14 bases between. In nucleotides, the CDR3 is TGTGCCATCAGTGTCACAGGGTTAAGGACTGAAGCTTTCTTT. Translation: CAISVTGLRTEAFF.

V and J are TRBV19 and TRBJ2-5; 8 bases line up with TRBD2. With V trimmed by 7 bases and J by 5 bases, 9 bases remained unmatched. This CDR3 has 14 amino acids. CDR1 and CDR2 from the germline V gene are LNHDA and SQIVND (reference sequence). CDR3 sequence (DNA): TGTGCCAGTAATTTAGCGGGGATGGGGGAGACCCAGTACTTC. Amino acids: CASNLAGMGETQYF.

The V and J genes are TRBV18 and TRBJ2-7; the match to TRBD1 covers 7 bases. The CDR3 sequence is 15 residues long. The ends lost 0 bases at V and 6 bases at J; junction bases unmatched: 8. The V gene's germline CDR1 is KGHSH and CDR2 LQKENI. The CDR3 sequence: CASSPPDRTGPEQYF. In nucleotides, the CDR3 is TGTGCCAGCTCACCACCGGATAGGACAGGACCCGAGCAGTACTTC.

The chain employs TRBV19 and TRBJ1-2; 8 nucleotides align to TRBD1. CDR1 LNHDA and CDR2 SQIVND come from the germline V gene (reference sequence). The CDR3 runs to 13 residues. V shed 5 bases, J shed 4 bases, and the junction held 3 bases outside the gene matches. The CDR3 reads CASSPTGGYGYTF. Here the CDR3 DNA reads TGTGCCAGTAGTCCCACAGGGGGCTATGGCTACACCTTC. The full variable domain, in which reference TRBV19 and TRBJ1-2 provide the parts outside the CDR3, is DGGITQSPKYLFRKEGQNVTLSCEQNLNHDAMYWYRQDPGQGLRLIYYSQIVNDFQKGDIAEGYSVSREKKESFPLTVTSAQKNPTAFYLCASSPTGGYGYTFGSGTRLTVV.

V usage is TRBV11-3 and J usage is TRBJ2-3; D gene unclear. V was shortened by 4 bases and J by 2 bases, with 16 bases between the two germline ends. Per germline, CDR1 SGHNT and CDR2 YENEEA. This CDR3 is 16 amino acids long. The CDR3 nucleotides are TGTGCCAGCAGCTCCGCCCGCGGCGGAAACACAGATACGCAGTATTTT. Translating it yields CASSSARGGNTDTQYF.